The 15 T cell receptor beta chains below come from one sample, sequenced in a study of blood T cell repertoires in COVID-19. Measured with immunoSEQ multiplex PCR; TCRdb has only the in-frame clones, and not every one. This table has some 230,000 clones, around 84% appearing once. The specimen was peripheral blood. The receptors originated from a woman aged 60 to 75 who had recovered from COVID-19.

The chain uses TRBV10-3 and TRBJ1-5; D not certain. The CDR3 has 16 residues. Trimming took 0 bases from V and 2 from J, leaving 11 bases between them. Germline-derived CDR1 and CDR2 are ENHRY and SYGVKD. The CDR3 region has the DNA TGTGCCATCAGTGAGTCGATGGGCACTCGCAATCAGCCCCAGCATTTT. This encodes CAISESMGTRNQPQHF.

Turning to this clone: Other nucleotide sequences from this sample produce the same CDR3. CDR3 bases: TGTGCCAGCAGTCCTCCGGGGGGTACTAATGAAAAACTGTTTTTT. Protein: CASSPPGGTNEKLFF. The rearrangement uses TRBV6-6 and TRBJ1-4, with D perhaps matching TRBD1 (5 bases). Looked up from germline, CDR1 is MNHNY and CDR2 is SVGAGI (reference sequence). The ends were cut back, 5 bases at V and 2 bases at J, with 12 bases in the middle. This CDR3 region has 15 residues.

The CDR3 nucleotides are TGTGCCAGCAGCCTCGGGGGGGCGAGGGATACGCAGTATTTT. Encoded protein: CASSLGGARDTQYF. This chain connects TRBV11-1 to TRBJ2-3, with 8 bases matching TRBD2. This CDR3 spans 14 amino acids. Germline-derived CDR1 and CDR2 are SGHAT and FQDESV (reference sequence). The ends lost 5 bases at V and 6 bases at J; junction bases unmatched: 7.

The chain carries TRBV9 and TRBJ2-1; TRBD2 matches at 8 bases. The ends lost 3 bases at V and 4 bases at J; junction bases unmatched: 9. The CDR3 totals 16 residues. From germline, CDR1 is SGDLS and CDR2 YYNGEE. DNA for the CDR3: TGTGCCAGCAGCGCCAGCGGGGGAGGTCCTTACAATGAGCAGTTCTTC. It yields the protein CASSASGGGPYNEQFF.

The chain joins TRBV5-1 to TRBJ1-2; maybe TRBD1 (5 bases). This CDR3 has 14 amino acids. V was pared by 3 bases and J by 4 bases, with 13 bases between. Germline V CDR1 and CDR2: SGHRS, YFSETQ. The CDR3 nucleotides read TGCGCCAGCAGCTCCGACAGAGGAACCTATGGCTACACCTTC. This gives the protein CASSSDRGTYGYTF.

This chain connects TRBV5-1 to TRBJ2-3; possibly TRBD2 for D (6 bases). Trimming stripped 4 bases from V and 4 bases from J, with 13 bases between. The CDR3 spans 14 residues. CDR1 SGHRS and CDR2 YFSETQ come from the germline V gene. CDR3 bases: TGCGCCAGCAGCCCGGCATGGGGGGCAGATACGCAGTATTTT. This codes for CASSPAWGADTQYF.

This clone was seen a few times. The V and J genes are TRBV4-3 and TRBJ2-1; 7 positions agree with TRBD1. The CDR3 sequence is 18 residues long. The V gene end was trimmed by 3 bases and the J gene end by 4 bases; junction bases not matched to a gene: 15. Germline CDR1 LGHNA, CDR2 YSLEER. In DNA form, the CDR3 reads TGCGCCAGCAGCCAGCTCCCTCTAGACAGGGTGAATTACAATGAGCAGTTCTTC. The encoded protein is CASSQLPLDRVNYNEQFF.

The chain links TRBV5-1 to TRBJ2-2; 11 bases are a match to TRBD2. There are 16 residues in the CDR3. In germline, CDR1 is SGHRS, CDR2 YFSETQ. Losses at the gene ends were 0 bases for V and 5 bases for J; bases not matched to a gene: 3. CDR3 in amino acids: CASSLGLAGRTGELFF. Written as DNA, the CDR3 is TGCGCCAGCAGCTTGGGACTAGCGGGGAGGACCGGGGAGCTGTTTTTT.

The J gene is TRBJ2-5, the V gene TRBV30, with TRBD1 matching over 11 bases. CDR1 is GTSNPN, CDR2 SVGIG, per germline (reference sequence). This CDR3 spans 17 amino acids. V lost 2 bases to trimming and J lost 5 bases; unmatched junction nucleotides: 13. The CDR3 coding sequence is TGTGCCTGGAGTTTCGGACAGGGGGCGGGAGGCTGGGAGACCCAGTACTTC. This translates into CAWSFGQGAGGWETQYF. Together with reference TRBV30 and TRBJ2-5, the CDR3 gives the full variable domain: SQTIHQWPATLVQPVGSPLSLECTVEGTSNPNLYWYRQAAGRGLQLLFYSVGIGQISSEVPQNLSASRPQDRQFILSSKKLLLSDSGFYLCAWSFGQGAGGWETQYFGPGTRLLVL.

The CDR3 nucleotides are TGCGCCAGCAGCTTGGATGGACAGGGGGCTTCGCGAGGGGCCAACGTCCTGACTTTC. This encodes CASSLDGQGASRGANVLTF. The rearrangement uses TRBV5-1 and TRBJ2-6; 11 bases are a match to TRBD1. The V segment lost 0 bases and the J segment 4 bases; nucleotides outside the gene matches: 9. CDR1 and CDR2 from the germline V gene are SGHRS and YFSETQ. The length of the CDR3 is 19 residues.

V is TRBV12-3 or TRBV12-4 and J is TRBJ2-2, with D uncertain. The CDR3 sequence is 13 residues long. Trimming pared 6 bases from V and 6 bases from J, leaving 11 bases between. The CDR3 coding sequence is TGTGCCAGCAGCTTTGTTTATTCCGGGGAGCTGTTTTTT. It codes for CASSFVYSGELFF.

This clone was observed a handful of times. The V gene is TRBV6-5, the J gene TRBJ2-2; a weak D match, TRBD2 (5 bases). From germline, CDR1 is MNHEY and CDR2 SVGAGI. Between the trimmed V and J ends, which lost 10 bases and 7 bases, there was a span of 13 bases. The CDR3 contains 12 residues. The CDR3 spells CAIQGGFGELFF. The DNA of the CDR3 is TGTGCCATACAAGGAGGATTCGGGGAGCTGTTTTTT.

The rearrangement joins TRBV27 to TRBJ2-7; the D gene is possibly TRBD2 (6 bases). The V end lost 6 bases, the J end lost 4 bases, and 16 bases lay between the germline ends. CDR1 MNHEY and CDR2 SMNVEV come from the germline V gene (reference sequence). The CDR3 is 14 residues long. The CDR3 nucleotides are TGTGCCAGCAGCTGGAGCAGTGGGGGGTACGAGCAGTACTTC. It codes for CASSWSSGGYEQYF.

The CDR3 reads CASSPGTSGDEQYF. CDR3 coding DNA: TGCGCCAGCAGTCCCGGGACTAGCGGGGACGAGCAGTACTTC. The chain joins TRBV5-1 to TRBJ2-7, with 13 bases identical to TRBD2. Germline-derived CDR1 and CDR2 are SGHRS and YFSETQ. This CDR3 has 14 residues. V lost 5 bases to trimming and J lost 5 bases; unmatched junction nucleotides: 4.

V is TRBV7-2 and J is TRBJ1-2, with 8 bases fitting TRBD1. Germline assignment: CDR1 SGHTA and CDR2 FQGNSA. V shed 5 bases and J 7 bases; nucleotides not matched to a gene: 12. The CDR3 extends over 15 amino acids. Here the CDR3 reads CASSPQGDAPVGYTF. In DNA form, the CDR3 reads TGTGCCAGCAGCCCACAGGGGGATGCGCCCGTTGGCTACACCTTC.